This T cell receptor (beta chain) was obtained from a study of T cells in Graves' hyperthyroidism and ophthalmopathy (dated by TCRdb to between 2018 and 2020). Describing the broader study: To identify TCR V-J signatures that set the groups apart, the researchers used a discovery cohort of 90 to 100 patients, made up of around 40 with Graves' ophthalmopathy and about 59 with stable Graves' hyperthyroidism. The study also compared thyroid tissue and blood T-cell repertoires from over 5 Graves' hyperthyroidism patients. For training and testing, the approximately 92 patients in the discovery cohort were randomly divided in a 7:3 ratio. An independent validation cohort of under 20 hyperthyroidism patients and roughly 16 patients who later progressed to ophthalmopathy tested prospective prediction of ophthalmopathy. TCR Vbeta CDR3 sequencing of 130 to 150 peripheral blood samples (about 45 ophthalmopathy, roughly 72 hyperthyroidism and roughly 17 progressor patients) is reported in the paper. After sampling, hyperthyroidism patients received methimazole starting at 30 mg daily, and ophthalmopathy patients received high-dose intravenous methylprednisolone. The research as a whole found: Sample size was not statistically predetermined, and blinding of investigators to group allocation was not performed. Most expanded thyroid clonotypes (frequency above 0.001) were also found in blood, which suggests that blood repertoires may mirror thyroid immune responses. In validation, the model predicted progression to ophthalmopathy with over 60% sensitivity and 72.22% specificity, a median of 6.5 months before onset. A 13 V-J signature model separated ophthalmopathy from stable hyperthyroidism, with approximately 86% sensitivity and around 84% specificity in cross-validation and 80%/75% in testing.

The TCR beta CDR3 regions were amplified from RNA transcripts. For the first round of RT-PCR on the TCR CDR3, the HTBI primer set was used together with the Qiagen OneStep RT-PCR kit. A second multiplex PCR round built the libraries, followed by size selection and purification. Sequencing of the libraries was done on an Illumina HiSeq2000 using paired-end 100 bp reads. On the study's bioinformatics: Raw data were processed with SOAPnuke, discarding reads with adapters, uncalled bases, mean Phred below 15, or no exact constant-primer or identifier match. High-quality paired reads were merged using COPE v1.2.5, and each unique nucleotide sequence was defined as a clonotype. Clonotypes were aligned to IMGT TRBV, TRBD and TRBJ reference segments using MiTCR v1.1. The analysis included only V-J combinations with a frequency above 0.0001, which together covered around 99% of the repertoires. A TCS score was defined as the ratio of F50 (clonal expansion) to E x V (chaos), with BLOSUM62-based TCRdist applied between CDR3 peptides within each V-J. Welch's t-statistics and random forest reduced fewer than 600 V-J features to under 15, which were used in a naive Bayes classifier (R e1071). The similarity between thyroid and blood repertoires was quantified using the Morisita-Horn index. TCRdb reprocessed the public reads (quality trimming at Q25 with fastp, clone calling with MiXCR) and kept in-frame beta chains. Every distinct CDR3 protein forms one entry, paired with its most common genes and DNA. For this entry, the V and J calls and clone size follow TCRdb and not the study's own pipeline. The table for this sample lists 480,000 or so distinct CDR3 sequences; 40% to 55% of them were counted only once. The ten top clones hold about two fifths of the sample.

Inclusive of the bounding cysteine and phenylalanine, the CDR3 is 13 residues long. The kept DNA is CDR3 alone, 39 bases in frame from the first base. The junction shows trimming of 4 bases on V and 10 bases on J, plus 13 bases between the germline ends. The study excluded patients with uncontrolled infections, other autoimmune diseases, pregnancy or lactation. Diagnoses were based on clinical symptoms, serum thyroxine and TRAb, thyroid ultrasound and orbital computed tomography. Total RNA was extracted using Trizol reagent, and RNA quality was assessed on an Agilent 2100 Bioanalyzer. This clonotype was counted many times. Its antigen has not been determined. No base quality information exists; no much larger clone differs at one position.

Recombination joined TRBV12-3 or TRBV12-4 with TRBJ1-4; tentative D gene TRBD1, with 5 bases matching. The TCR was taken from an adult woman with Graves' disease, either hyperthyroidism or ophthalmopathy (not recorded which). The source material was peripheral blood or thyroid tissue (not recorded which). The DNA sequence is TGTGCCAGCAGTTCGACAGAAATGGGAAAACTGTTTTTT. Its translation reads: CASSSTEMGKLFF.